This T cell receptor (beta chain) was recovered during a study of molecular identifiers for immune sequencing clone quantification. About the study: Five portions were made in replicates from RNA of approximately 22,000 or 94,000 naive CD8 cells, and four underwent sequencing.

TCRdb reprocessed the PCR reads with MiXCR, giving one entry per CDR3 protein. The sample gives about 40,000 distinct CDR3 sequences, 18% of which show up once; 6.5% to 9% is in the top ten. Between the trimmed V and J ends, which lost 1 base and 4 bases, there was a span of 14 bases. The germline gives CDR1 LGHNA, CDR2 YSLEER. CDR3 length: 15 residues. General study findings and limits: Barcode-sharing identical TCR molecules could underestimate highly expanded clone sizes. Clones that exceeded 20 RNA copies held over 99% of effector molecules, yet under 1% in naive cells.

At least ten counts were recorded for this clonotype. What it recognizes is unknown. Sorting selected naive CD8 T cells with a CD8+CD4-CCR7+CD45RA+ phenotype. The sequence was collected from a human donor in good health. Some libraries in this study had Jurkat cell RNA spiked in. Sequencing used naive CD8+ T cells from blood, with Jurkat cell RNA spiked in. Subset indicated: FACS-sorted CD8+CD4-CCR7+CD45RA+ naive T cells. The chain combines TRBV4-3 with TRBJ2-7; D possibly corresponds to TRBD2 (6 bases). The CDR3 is CASSQGRGAGYEQYF. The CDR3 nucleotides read TGCGCCAGCAGCCAAGGGAGAGGCGCGGGATACGAGCAGTACTTC.